This T cell receptor beta chain came from a study of blood T cell repertoires in COVID-19 (dated by TCRdb to 2018 to 2021). For context, the study as a whole: Samples covering the acute and convalescent phases of COVID-19 were provided by collaborators in the United States, Italy and Spain. The prospective study material was composed of cDNA or gDNA derived from T cells, B-cell-depleted T cells, or PBMCs. The dataset comprised deeply sampled blood TCRbeta repertoires from subjects exposed to, actively infected with, or recovered from COVID-19. The repertoires were released in a freely available public database intended as a resource for research on the immune response to SARS-CoV-2. Samples were obtained from the ongoing ImmuneRACE study (first 160 participants) and from about 1,300 subjects provided by 6 global collaborators. The sample metadata nearly always contained a de-identified subject ID, COVID-19 status, age in years and sex. HLA class I and class II types, where available, came from metadata supplied by the sample provider rather than from assay-based typing.

A word on this clone: Its specific antigen is unknown. Per-base qualities were not stored, and no clone one base away is much larger.

TCRbeta CDR3 regions were amplified from genomic DNA using the immunoSEQ Assay, a bias-controlled multiplex PCR. The authors' pipeline ran thus. Nucleated cell counts per sample were estimated from amplification of reference gene primers within the assay. Sequence reads were collapsed and filtered to measure the absolute abundance of every unique TCRbeta CDR3 rearrangement. For each sample, productive Simpson clonality was calculated by taking the square root of Simpson's diversity index across productive rearrangements. The table was pulled from immuneACCESS by TCRdb, which kept in-frame rearrangements only. Such tables lose some clones; where checked, under half of the loss comes from unresolved V genes, and the rest has no known cause. That table supplies the V and J calls and clone size; D and trimming were determined from the DNA. In all, the sample holds 50,000 to 65,000 clones, and about 86% of those were seen once. The ten largest clones add up to about 14% of the sample.

From its cysteine to its phenylalanine, the CDR3 spans 16 amino acids. The DNA shown is the 48-base CDR3, in frame from base 1. Reading the germline V gene gives CDR1 SGHTA and CDR2 FQGTGA. Trimming accounts for 5 bases at V and 6 bases at J, while the number of junction bases matched to no gene is 9. The collaborating institutions used their own protocols to collect whole blood in K2EDTA tubes. Collaborator samples were shipped for TCRbeta analysis as frozen whole blood, isolated PBMCs, or DNA extracted from either sample type. Overall study outcomes, separate from this receptor: The amount of clinical and demographic metadata varied by source and participant and was provided uncurated.

Sequencing was carried out using peripheral blood. This sequence was found in a human donor in a cohort sampled during active COVID-19. This chain joins TRBV7-3 to TRBJ2-1, and TRBD2 matches 11 of the central bases. CDR3 reads: CASSAFLGLAGNEQFF. The DNA sequence is given as TGTGCCAGCAGCGCCTTTTTAGGACTAGCGGGCAATGAGCAGTTCTTC.